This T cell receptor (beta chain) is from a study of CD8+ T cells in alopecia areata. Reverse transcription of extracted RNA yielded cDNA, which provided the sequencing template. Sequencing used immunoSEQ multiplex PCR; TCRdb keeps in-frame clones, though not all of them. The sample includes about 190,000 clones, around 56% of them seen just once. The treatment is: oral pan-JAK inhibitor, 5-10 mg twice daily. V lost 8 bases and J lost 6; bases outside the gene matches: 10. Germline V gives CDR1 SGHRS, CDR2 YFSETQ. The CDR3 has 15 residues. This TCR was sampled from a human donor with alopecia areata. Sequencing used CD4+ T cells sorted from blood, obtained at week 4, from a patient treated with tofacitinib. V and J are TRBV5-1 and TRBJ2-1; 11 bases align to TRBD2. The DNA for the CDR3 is TGCGCCAGTGCCACTAGCGGGAGTCCCTCCAATGAGCAGTTCTTC. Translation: CASATSGSPSNEQFF.